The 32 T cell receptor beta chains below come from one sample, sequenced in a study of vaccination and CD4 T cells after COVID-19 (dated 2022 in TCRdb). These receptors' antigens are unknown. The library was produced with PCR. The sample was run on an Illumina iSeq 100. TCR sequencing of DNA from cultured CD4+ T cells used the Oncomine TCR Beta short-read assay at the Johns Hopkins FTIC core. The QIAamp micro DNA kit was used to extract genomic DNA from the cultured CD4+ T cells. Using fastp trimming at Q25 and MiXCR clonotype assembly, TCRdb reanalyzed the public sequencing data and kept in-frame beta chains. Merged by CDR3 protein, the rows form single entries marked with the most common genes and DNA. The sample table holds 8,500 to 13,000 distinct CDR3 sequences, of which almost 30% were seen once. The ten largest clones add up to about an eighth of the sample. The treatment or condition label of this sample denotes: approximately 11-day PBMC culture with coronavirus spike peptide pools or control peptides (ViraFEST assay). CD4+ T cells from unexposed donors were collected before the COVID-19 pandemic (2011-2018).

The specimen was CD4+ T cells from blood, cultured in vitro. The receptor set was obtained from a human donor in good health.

The CDR3 loop reads CASSHETENTEAFF. The CDR3 nucleotides are TGCGCCAGCAGCCACGAGACAGAAAACACTGAAGCTTTCTTT. The chain has TRBV4-3 and TRBJ1-1; a possible D gene is TRBD1 (5 bases). Germline V CDR1 and CDR2: LGHNA, YSLEER. With 3 bases removed from V and 2 bases from J, the gap between germline ends came to 10 bases. The CDR3 covers 14 residues.

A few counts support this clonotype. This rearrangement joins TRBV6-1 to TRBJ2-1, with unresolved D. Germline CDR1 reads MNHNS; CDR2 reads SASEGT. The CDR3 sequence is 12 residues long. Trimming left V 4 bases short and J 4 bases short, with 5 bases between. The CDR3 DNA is TGTGCCAGCAGTGTCAAGTACAATGAGCAGTTCTTC. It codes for CASSVKYNEQFF.

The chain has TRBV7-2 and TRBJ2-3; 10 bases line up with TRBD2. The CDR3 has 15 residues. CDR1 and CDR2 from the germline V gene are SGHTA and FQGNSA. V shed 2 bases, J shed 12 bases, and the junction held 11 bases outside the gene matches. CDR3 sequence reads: CASSLSPSGSLGQYF. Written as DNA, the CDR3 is TGTGCCAGCAGCTTATCTCCTAGCGGGAGTCTTGGCCAGTATTTT.

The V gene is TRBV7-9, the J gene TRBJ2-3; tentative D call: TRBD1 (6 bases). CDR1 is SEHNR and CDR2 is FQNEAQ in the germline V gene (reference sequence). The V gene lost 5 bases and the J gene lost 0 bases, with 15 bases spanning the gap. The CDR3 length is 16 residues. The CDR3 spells CASSRRRQESTDTQYF. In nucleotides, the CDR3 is TGTGCCAGCAGCCGTCGTAGACAGGAAAGCACAGATACGCAGTATTTT.

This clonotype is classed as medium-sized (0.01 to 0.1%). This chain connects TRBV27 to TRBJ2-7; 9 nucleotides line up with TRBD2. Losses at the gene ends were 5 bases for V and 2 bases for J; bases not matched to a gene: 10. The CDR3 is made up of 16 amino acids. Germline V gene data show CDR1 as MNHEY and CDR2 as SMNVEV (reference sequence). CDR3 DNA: TGTGCCAGCAGTCTTACCGGGACTAGCCTAACCTACGAGCAGTACTTC. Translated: CASSLTGTSLTYEQYF.

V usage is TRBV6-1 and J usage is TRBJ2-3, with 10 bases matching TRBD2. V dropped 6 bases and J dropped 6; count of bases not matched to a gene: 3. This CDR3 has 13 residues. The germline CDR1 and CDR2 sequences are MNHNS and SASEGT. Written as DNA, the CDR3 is TGTGCCAGCAGACTAGCGGGGCAGGATACGCAGTATTTT. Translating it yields CASRLAGQDTQYF.

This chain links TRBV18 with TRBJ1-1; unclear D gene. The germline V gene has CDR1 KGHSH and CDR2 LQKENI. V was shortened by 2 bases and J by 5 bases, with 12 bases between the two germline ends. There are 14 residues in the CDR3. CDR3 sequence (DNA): TGTGCCAGCTCACCATGGTCCGGAAGTACTGAAGCTTTCTTT. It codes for CASSPWSGSTEAFF.

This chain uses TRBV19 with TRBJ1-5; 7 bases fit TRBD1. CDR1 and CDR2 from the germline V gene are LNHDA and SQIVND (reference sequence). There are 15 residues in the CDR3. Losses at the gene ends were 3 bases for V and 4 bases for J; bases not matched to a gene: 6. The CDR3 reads CASSIDPGGNQPQHF. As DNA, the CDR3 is TGTGCCAGTAGTATCGATCCAGGGGGGAATCAGCCCCAGCATTTT.

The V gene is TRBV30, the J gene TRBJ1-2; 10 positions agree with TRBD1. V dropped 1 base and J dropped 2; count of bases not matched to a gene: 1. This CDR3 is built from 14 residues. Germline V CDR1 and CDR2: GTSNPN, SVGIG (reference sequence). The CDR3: CAWSGQGANYGYTF. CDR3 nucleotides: TGTGCCTGGAGTGGACAGGGGGCCAACTATGGCTACACCTTC.

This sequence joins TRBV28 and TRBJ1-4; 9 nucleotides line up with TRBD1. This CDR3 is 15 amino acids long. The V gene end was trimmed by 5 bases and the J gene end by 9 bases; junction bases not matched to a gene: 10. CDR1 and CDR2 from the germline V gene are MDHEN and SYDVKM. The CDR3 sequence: CASSRQGVPSQKLFF. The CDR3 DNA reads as TGTGCCAGCAGTCGACAGGGGGTTCCGTCCCAAAAACTGTTTTTT.

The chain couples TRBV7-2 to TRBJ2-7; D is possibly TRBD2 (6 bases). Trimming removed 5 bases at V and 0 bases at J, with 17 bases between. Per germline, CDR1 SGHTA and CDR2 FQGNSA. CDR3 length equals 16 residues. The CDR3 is CASSPTRGASSYEQYF. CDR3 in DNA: TGTGCCAGCAGCCCAACGCGCGGGGCTAGCTCCTACGAGCAGTACTTC.

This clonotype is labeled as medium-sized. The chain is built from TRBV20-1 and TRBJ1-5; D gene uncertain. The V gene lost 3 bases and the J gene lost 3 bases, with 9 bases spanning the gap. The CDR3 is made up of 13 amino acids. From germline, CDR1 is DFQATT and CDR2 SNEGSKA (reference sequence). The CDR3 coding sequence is TGCAGTGCTAGTAACGGATTCAATCAGCCCCAGCATTTT. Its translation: CSASNGFNQPQHF.

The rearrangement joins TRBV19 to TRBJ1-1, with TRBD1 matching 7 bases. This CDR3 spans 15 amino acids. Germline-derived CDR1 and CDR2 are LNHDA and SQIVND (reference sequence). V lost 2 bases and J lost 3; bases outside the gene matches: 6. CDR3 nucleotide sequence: TGTGCCAGTAGTATAAGGGAGGGGGCCGACACTGAAGCTTTCTTT. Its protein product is CASSIREGADTEAFF.

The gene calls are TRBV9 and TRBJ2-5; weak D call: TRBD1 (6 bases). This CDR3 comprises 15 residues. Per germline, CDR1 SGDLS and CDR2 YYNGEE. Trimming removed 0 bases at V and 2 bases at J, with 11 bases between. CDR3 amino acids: CASSVEQGQQETQYF. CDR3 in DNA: TGTGCCAGCAGCGTAGAGCAGGGGCAGCAAGAGACCCAGTACTTC.

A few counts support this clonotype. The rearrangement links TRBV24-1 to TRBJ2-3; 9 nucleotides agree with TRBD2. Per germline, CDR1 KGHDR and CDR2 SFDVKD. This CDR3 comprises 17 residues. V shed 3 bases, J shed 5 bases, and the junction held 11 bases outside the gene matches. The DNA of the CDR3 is TGTGCCACCAGTGATCCGATGAGCGGGAGGTTGGGAGATACGCAGTATTTT. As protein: CATSDPMSGRLGDTQYF.

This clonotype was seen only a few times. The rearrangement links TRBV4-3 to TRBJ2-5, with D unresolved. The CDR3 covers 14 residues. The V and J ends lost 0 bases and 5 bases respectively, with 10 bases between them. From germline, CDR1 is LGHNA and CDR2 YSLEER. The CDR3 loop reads CASSQEAFRETQYF. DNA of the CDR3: TGCGCCAGCAGCCAAGAGGCGTTTCGGGAGACCCAGTACTTC.

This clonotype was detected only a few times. This chain's CDR3 is CASSFTVEETQYF. The DNA for the CDR3 is TGTGCCAGCAGCTTTACCGTAGAGGAGACCCAGTACTTC. The gene calls are TRBV7-9 and TRBJ2-5; D is uncertain. Germline CDR1 and CDR2: SEHNR and FQNEAQ (reference sequence). The CDR3 runs 13 residues. Trimming left V 3 bases short and J 5 bases short, with 10 bases between.

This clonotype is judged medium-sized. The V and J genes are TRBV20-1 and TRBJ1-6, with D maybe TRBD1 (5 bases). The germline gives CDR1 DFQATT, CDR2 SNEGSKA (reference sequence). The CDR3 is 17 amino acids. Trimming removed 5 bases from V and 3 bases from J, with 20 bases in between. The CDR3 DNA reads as TGCAGTGCTCCCGGGGCGGGGGGACGGAGCTATAATTCACCCCTCCACTTT. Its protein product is CSAPGAGGRSYNSPLHF.

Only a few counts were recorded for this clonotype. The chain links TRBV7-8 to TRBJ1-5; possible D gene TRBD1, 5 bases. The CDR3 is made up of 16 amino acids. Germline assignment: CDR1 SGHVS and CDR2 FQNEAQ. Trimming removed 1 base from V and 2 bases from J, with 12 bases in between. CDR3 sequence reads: CASSLGGLGGNQPQHF. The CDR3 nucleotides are TGTGCCAGCAGCTTAGGGGGGTTGGGGGGCAATCAGCCCCAGCATTTT.

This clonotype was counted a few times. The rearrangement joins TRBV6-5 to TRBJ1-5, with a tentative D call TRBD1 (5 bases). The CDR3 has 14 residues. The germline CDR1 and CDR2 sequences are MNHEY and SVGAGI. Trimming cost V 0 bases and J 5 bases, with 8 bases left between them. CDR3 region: CASSYSSGDQPQHF. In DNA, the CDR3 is TGTGCCAGCAGTTACTCATCGGGGGATCAGCCCCAGCATTTT.

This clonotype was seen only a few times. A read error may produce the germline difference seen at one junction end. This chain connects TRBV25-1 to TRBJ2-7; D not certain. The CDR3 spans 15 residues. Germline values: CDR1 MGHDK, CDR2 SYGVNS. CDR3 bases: TGTGCCAGCAGCGAATACACCTCAAGCTCCTACGAGCAGTACTTC. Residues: CASSEYTSSSYEQYF.

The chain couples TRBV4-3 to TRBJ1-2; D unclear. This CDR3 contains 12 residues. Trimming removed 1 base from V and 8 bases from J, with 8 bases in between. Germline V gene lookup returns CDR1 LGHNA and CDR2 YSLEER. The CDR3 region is CASSQVNGGYTF. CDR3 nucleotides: TGCGCCAGCAGCCAAGTCAATGGGGGCTACACCTTC.

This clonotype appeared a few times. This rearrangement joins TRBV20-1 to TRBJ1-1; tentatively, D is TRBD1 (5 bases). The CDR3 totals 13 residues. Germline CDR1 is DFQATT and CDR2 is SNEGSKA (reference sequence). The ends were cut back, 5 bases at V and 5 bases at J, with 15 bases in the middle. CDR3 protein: CSAAGGGRTEAFF. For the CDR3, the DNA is TGCAGTGCTGCTGGGGGAGGAAGAACTGAAGCTTTCTTT.

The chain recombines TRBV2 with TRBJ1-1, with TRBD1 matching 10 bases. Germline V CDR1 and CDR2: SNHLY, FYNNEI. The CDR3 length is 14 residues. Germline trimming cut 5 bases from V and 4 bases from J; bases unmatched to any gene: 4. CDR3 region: CASSRQGAGTEAFF. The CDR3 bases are TGTGCCAGCAGTAGACAGGGGGCGGGCACTGAAGCTTTCTTT.

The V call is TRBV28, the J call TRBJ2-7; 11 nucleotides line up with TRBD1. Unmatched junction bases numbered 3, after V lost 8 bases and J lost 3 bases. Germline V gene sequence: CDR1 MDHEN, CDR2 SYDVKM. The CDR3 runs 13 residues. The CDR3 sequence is CASGQGAYYEQYF. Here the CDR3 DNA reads TGTGCCAGCGGACAGGGGGCTTACTACGAGCAGTACTTC.

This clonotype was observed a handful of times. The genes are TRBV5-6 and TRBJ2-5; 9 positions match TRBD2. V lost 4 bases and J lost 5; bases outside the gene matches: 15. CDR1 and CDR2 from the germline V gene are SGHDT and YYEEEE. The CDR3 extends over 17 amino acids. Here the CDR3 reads CASSIGPSGTSYETQYF. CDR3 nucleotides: TGTGCCAGCAGCATAGGCCCTTCCGGGACTAGCTACGAGACCCAGTACTTC.

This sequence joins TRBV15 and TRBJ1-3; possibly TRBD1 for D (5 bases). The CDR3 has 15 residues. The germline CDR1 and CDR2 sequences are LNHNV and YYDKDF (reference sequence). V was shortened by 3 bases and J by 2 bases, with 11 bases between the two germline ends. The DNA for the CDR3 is TGTGCCACCAGCAGTGTGGACATTACTGGAAACACCATATATTTT. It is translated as CATSSVDITGNTIYF.

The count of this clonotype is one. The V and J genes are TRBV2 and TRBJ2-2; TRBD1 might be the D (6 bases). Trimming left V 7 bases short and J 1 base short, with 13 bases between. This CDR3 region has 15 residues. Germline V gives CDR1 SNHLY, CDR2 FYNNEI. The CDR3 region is CASIRDRMNTGELFF. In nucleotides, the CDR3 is TGTGCCAGCATCCGAGACAGGATGAACACCGGGGAGCTGTTTTTT.

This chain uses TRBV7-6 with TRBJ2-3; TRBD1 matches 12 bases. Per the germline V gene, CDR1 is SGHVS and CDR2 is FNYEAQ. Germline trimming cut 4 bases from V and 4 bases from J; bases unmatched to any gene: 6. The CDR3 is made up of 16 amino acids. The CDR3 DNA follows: TGTGCCAGCAGCTCGTACCGGGACAGGGGGCCAGATACGCAGTATTTT. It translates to CASSSYRDRGPDTQYF.

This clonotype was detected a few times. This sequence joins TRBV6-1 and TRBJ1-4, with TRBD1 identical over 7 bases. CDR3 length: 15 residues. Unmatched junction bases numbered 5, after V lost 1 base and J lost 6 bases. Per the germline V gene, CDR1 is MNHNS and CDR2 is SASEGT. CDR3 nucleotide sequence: TGTGCCAGCAGTGAAGAGTCTGGGACAGATGAAAAACTGTTTTTT. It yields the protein CASSEESGTDEKLFF.

The CDR3 sequence: CASSLQGNTEAFF. The CDR3 bases are TGTGCCAGCAGCTTGCAGGGGAACACTGAAGCTTTCTTT. The chain employs TRBV5-4 and TRBJ1-1, with D possibly matching TRBD1 (5 bases). V lost 1 base, J lost 1 base, and 5 bases lay in between. Germline loops: CDR1 SGHNT, CDR2 YYREEE (reference sequence). The CDR3 totals 13 residues.

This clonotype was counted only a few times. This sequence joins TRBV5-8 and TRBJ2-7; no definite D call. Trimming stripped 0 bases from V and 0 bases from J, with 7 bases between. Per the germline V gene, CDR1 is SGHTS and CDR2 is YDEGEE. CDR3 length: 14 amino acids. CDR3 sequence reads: CASSLAGLSYEQYF. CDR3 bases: TGTGCCAGCAGCTTGGCGGGCCTCTCCTACGAGCAGTACTTC.